These T cell receptor beta chains were read from a single sample in a study of CD8+CD57+ T cells in acquired aplastic anemia. TCRdb passed the reads through MiXCR, listing each CDR3 protein once. This sample carries approximately 380,000 distinct CDR3 sequences, 55% to 75% of them seen once, and the ten largest clones take 3.5% to 4.5%. Sequenced material: sorted CD4+, CD8+, or CD8+CD57+ T cells (not recorded which) from PBMCs. These receptors originate from a human donor in good health, serving as a control. CDR3s include the opening cysteine and the closing phenylalanine or tryptophan. The D gene is left open where the match is weak. Clone size, where shown, is once, few, many, or a class for clones that have expanded.

D,size,J,V,DNA,CDR3
.,.,TRBJ1-1,TRBV6-5,TGTGCCAGCAGTTACTCGGGACTAGCGGACCAAGCTTTCTTT,CASSYSGLADQAFF
TRBD1,few,TRBJ1-4,TRBV11-2,TGTGCCAGCAGCTCAATCGACAGGGGGCGCAGGGAAAAACTGTTTTTT,CASSSIDRGRREKLFF
TRBD1,.,TRBJ2-7,TRBV9,TGTGCCAGCAGCGTACACGACAGGGATCGCGGGCAGTACTTC,CASSVHDRDRGQYF
.,.,TRBJ2-3,TRBV19,TGTGCCACTAAGGAGGGACTGAGCTCTCCGCTGTATTTT,CATKEGLSSPLYF
TRBD1,.,TRBJ2-7,TRBV2,TGTGCCAGCAGGCCCGGGACAGGAGACTACGAGCAGTACTTC,CASRPGTGDYEQYF
TRBD1,.,TRBJ2-7,TRBV2,TGTGCCAGCAGTGTAGGGACAGGGGGATTCGGGCAGTACTTC,CASSVGTGGFGQYF
.,.,TRBJ1-5,TRBV5-6,TGTGCCAGCAGCGTGGGCAGGAACGGCAATCAGCCCCAGCATTTT,CASSVGRNGNQPQHF
.,.,TRBJ1-2,TRBV2,TGTGCCAGCAGTCTTCGGGACTCCTGGGGCTACACCTTC,CASSLRDSWGYTF
TRBD2,many,TRBJ2-3,TRBV5-8,TGTGCCAGCAGCTTGGCAGGTAGAAGCGGGGGGACAACGCAGTATTTT,CASSLAGRSGGTTQYF
TRBD1,.,TRBJ1-3,TRBV11-2,TGTGCCAGCAGCCTGAACCAGGGGGCCGCAGGAAACACCATATATTTT,CASSLNQGAAGNTIYF
.,.,TRBJ1-1,TRBV5-8,TGTGCCAGCAGCTTGTCTGACAGTAGGAACACTGAAGCTTTCTTT,CASSLSDSRNTEAFF
.,.,TRBJ1-5,TRBV24-1,TGTGCCACCAGTGATCGGGTAACCCCGCCCCAGCAGTTT,CATSDRVTPPQQF
.,.,TRBJ1-1,TRBV7-3,TGTGCCAGCAGGTGGACGGTGAACACTGAAGCTTTCTTT,CASRWTVNTEAFF
.,.,TRBJ1-5,TRBV7-2,TGTGCCAGCAGCTTAGGGGCGGGGGATGAACTTACCCTCCAGCATTTT,CASSLGAGDELTLQHF
.,many,TRBJ1-5,TRBV19,TGTGCCAGTAGTAAGACGGTGCATAGCAATCAGCCCCAGCATTTT,CASSKTVHSNQPQHF
TRBD1,.,TRBJ2-7,TRBV25-1,TGTGCCAGCAGCTTGACAGGGATTGAGCAGTACTTC,CASSLTGIEQYF
.,.,TRBJ1-6,TRBV7-3,TGTGCCAGCAGCTTGGTTGGGGGGAGCTCCTATAATTCACCCCTCCACTTT,CASSLVGGSSYNSPLHF
.,few,TRBJ2-7,TRBV12-3/TRBV12-4,TGTGCCAGCAGCGCCGGGACACCCACTTACGAGCAGTACTTC,CASSAGTPTYEQYF
.,.,TRBJ2-2,TRBV5-1,TGCGCCAGCAGCTTCGGTGGGACGATCGGGGAGCTGTTTTTT,CASSFGGTIGELFF
.,.,TRBJ2-1,TRBV19,TGTGCCAGTAGTGAGCACGGGACCGGCTACAATGAGGCTTTCTTC,CASSEHGTGYNEAFF
TRBD1,many,TRBJ1-3,TRBV7-9,TGTGCCAGCAGCTTAGCCGGGACAGGCCAAGTAAGGTCTGGAAACACCATATATTTT,CASSLAGTGQVRSGNTIYF
.,.,TRBJ2-7,TRBV20-1,TGCAGTGCCAAGGCACAGGGTGGATACGAGCAGTACTTC,CSAKAQGGYEQYF
TRBD2,once,TRBJ2-5,TRBV7-2,TGTGCCAGCAGCTTTAGCGGGACTAGGGTGGGAGAGACCCAGTACTTC,CASSFSGTRVGETQYF
.,.,TRBJ1-2,TRBV5-6,TGTGCCAGCAGCCGACTGGGGAGCTTTGGCATCAGCTTC,CASSRLGSFGISF
.,.,TRBJ2-1,TRBV7-3,TGTGCCAGCAGCTCCGGCGGGGAAAACACACATACGCAGGAGCAGTTCTTC,CASSSGGENTHTQEQFF
.,.,TRBJ2-7,TRBV5-1,TGCGCCAGCAGCTTGCCAGGGAGAGTGGCCTACGAGCAGTACTTC,CASSLPGRVAYEQYF
.,many,TRBJ2-5,TRBV11-3,TGTGCCAGCAGCGTCGGACCAGAAAAAGAGACCCAGTACTTC,CASSVGPEKETQYF
.,.,TRBJ2-7,TRBV7-9,TGTGCCAGCAGCTTAGCTAGAGGGACTGGCGGCTATGAGCAGTACTTC,CASSLARGTGGYEQYF
TRBD2,.,TRBJ2-7,TRBV25-1,TGTGCCAGCAGTGAAGGGAGCGGGGGGCCCCCCCACGAGCAGTACTTC,CASSEGSGGPPHEQYF
TRBD1,.,TRBJ2-7,TRBV2,TGTGCCAGCAGTTCAGTGGACAGGGCCGAGCAGTACTTC,CASSSVDRAEQYF